This T cell receptor (beta chain) was observed in a study of early T cells in non-severe SARS-CoV-2 infection. A note on this clonotype: Its antigen remains unknown.

Each single cDNA molecule received a unique molecular identifier. TCRdb used MiXCR to reprocess the 5' RACE reads, holding one entry per CDR3 protein. The sample has 80,000 to 95,000 distinct CDR3 sequences; approximately 16% are singletons. Germline assignment: CDR1 DFQATT and CDR2 SNEGSKA (reference sequence). The CDR3 is 18 residues long. Trimming cost V 0 bases and J 0 bases; bases outside gene matches: 10. Study conclusions and caveats: VDJdb matching skewed toward anti-spike CD8 responses, missing private and CD4 specificities.

V is TRBV20-1 and J is TRBJ1-5; TRBD1 matches 8 bases. The TCR originated in an adult who was a healthcare worker with PCR-confirmed SARS-CoV-2 infection or an uninfected control (not recorded which). Sample: whole blood, taken at baseline. The CDR3, as DNA: TGCAGTGCTAGAGATTCAACAGGGGGGAAATATAGCAATCAGCCCCAGCATTTT. Amino acid sequence: CSARDSTGGKYSNQPQHF.